One and the same sample provided the 6 T cell receptor beta chains below, sequenced in a study of cytomegalovirus exposure and HLA in healthy donors. In the PCR, 60 Vbeta and 13 Jbeta primers were used. Some clones are missing from TCRdb's copy, which holds only in-frame ones; the method was immunoSEQ multiplex PCR. Here the sample table reports 130,000 to 150,000 clones. What was sequenced was PBMCs. These receptors originate from a male donor in good health and CMV-seronegative.

CDR3 amino acids: CASSVAGTGKYTEAFF. In nucleotides, the CDR3 is TGTGCCAGCAGTGTAGCAGGGACAGGGAAGTACACTGAAGCTTTCTTT. The chain uses TRBV25-1 and TRBJ1-1; 9 bases are a match to TRBD1. Germline V lookup: CDR1 MGHDK, CDR2 SYGVNS. This CDR3 is 16 amino acids long. V trimming: 4 bases; J trimming: 3 bases; junction bases outside the gene matches: 9.

V gene TRBV7-9 combines with J gene TRBJ2-3; 8 bases fit TRBD1. The CDR3 totals 14 residues. CDR1 is SEHNR, CDR2 FQNEAQ, per germline (reference sequence). J was trimmed by 2 bases and V by 5 bases; bases with no gene match: 3. The CDR3 spells CASSGDRFTDTQYF. CDR3 DNA sequence: TGTGCCAGCAGCGGGGACAGGTTCACAGATACGCAGTATTTT.

V and J are TRBV4-2 and TRBJ2-5; 9 nucleotides match TRBD2. The CDR3 spans 16 residues. V was pared by 0 bases and J by 2 bases, with 4 bases of the junction left unmatched. Germline CDR1 LGHNA, CDR2 YNFKEQ. This chain's CDR3 is CASSQDRAGGQETQYF. The CDR3 DNA sequence: TGTGCCAGCAGCCAAGATCGAGCGGGAGGTCAAGAGACCCAGTACTTC.

V usage is TRBV6-1 and J usage is TRBJ2-2; 10 bases line up with TRBD2. This CDR3 has 17 residues. Germline V lookup: CDR1 MNHNS, CDR2 SASEGT. The J segment lost 2 bases and the V segment lost 3 bases, leaving 6 bases of the junction unmatched. The CDR3 DNA follows: TGTGCCAGCAGTGATGCTAGCGGGAGTATCAACACCGGGGAGCTGTTTTTT. It translates to CASSDASGSINTGELFF.

V is TRBV27 and J is TRBJ1-1; D perhaps matches TRBD1 (5 bases). This CDR3 is 14 amino acids long. The germline V gene has CDR1 MNHEY and CDR2 SMNVEV (reference sequence). V lost 2 bases, J lost 2 bases, and 9 bases lay in between. CDR3 region: CASSLTRVNTEAFF. The CDR3 DNA reads TGTGCCAGCAGTTTAACCAGGGTCAACACTGAAGCTTTCTTT.

The chain has TRBV6-1 and TRBJ1-4; D unresolved. The CDR3 is made up of 15 amino acids. Germline V gives CDR1 MNHNS, CDR2 SASEGT. V lost 4 bases, J lost 2 bases, and 11 bases lay in between. The CDR3 nucleotides are TGTGCCAGCAGTGGTTTGGCGGGGACTAATGAAAAACTGTTTTTT. Translating it yields CASSGLAGTNEKLFF.